These 24 T cell receptor beta chains came from one sample sequenced in a study of blood T cell repertoires in COVID-19. Repertoires were generated with immunoSEQ multiplex PCR, while TCRdb's copy carries only in-frame clones and drops some. Of tens of thousands of clones listed, about 81% were seen once; the top ten hold 9.2%. Sequenced sample: peripheral blood. These receptors came from a human donor in a cohort sampled during active COVID-19.

With respect to this clone: Germline and junction disagree at one end, which may indicate a read error. The rearrangement joins TRBV7-2 to TRBJ2-2; the match to TRBD2 covers 12 bases. The CDR3 totals 19 residues. Germline V CDR1 and CDR2: SGHTA, FQGNSA. CDR3 sequence reads: CASIGFYPRGLAGNRGAVF. As DNA, the CDR3 is TGTGCCAGCATTGGTTTTTACCCCCGAGGACTAGCGGGAAACCGGGGAGCTGTTTTT. The full variable domain, completed using reference TRBV7-2 and TRBJ2-2, is GAGVSQSPSNKVTEKGKDVELRCDPISGHTALYWYRQSLGQGLEFLIYFQGNSAPDKSGLPSDRFSAERTGGSVSTLTIQRTQQEDSAVYLCASIGFYPRGLAGNRGAVFGEGSRLTVL.

The chain recombines TRBV7-3 with TRBJ2-1; 7 bases are shared with TRBD2. CDR3 length equals 14 residues. V shed 0 bases and J 14 bases; nucleotides not matched to a gene: 10. Looked up from germline, CDR1 is SGHTA and CDR2 is FQGTGA. CDR3 DNA sequence: TGTGCCAGCAGCTTAACTTATGCGGGAGAGCGAAAGTTCTTC. This translates into CASSLTYAGERKFF.

The V gene is TRBV12-3 or TRBV12-4, the J gene TRBJ2-5; TRBD2 is a possible D gene (5 bases). The CDR3 length is 13 residues. Trimming took off 3 bases at V and 1 base at J, with 6 bases between the two ends. CDR3: CASSFEGQETQYF. In DNA, the CDR3 is TGTGCCAGCAGTTTCGAGGGCCAAGAGACCCAGTACTTC.

The chain uses TRBV7-6 and TRBJ2-1, with 10 bases aligning to TRBD2. V was clipped by 4 bases and J by 8 bases; unmatched bases: 11. The CDR3 has 16 residues. Germline assignment: CDR1 SGHVS and CDR2 FNYEAQ. As DNA, the CDR3 is TGTGCCAGCAGCTATGCTAGCGGGAGCATACGTGATGAGCAGTTCTTC. Its protein is CASSYASGSIRDEQFF. Full variable domain (remainder filled in from reference TRBV7-6 and TRBJ2-1): GAGVSQSPRYKVTKRGQDVALRCDPISGHVSLYWYRQALGQGPEFLTYFNYEAQQDKSGLPNDRFSAERPEGSISTLTIQRTEQRDSAMYRCASSYASGSIRDEQFFGPGTRLTVL.

This chain connects TRBV7-9 to TRBJ1-6; 8 bases are shared with TRBD1. V gave up 5 bases and J gave up 14 bases; unmatched junction bases: 14. Germline-derived CDR1 and CDR2 are SEHNR and FQNEAQ (reference sequence). CDR3 length equals 15 residues. This CDR3 is CASSPRDRPTWALHF. Written as DNA, the CDR3 is TGTGCCAGCAGCCCCCGGGACAGGCCGACCTGGGCCCTCCACTTT. The full variable domain, its missing parts supplied by reference TRBV7-9 and TRBJ1-6, is DTGVSQNPRHKITKRGQNVTFRCDPISEHNRLYWYRQTLGQGPEFLTYFQNEAQLEKSRLLSDRFSAERPKGSFSTLEIQRTEQGDSAMYLCASSPRDRPTWALHFGNGTRLTVT.

The rearrangement links TRBV9 to TRBJ2-3; 8 bases map to TRBD2. With 4 bases clipped from V and 9 bases from J, the junction kept 13 bases outside the gene matches. Germline CDR1 SGDLS, CDR2 YYNGEE. CDR3 length equals 15 residues. CDR3 DNA: TGTGCCAGCAGCTCCGTTTCGGCGGGAGGAGGGACGCAGTATTTT. Protein product: CASSSVSAGGGTQYF.

This clone has more than one count but fewer than ten. This chain links TRBV4-3 with TRBJ2-7; D may be TRBD2 (6 bases). Germline assignment: CDR1 LGHNA and CDR2 YSLEER. The V gene lost 4 bases and the J gene lost 3 bases, with 13 bases spanning the gap. The CDR3 length is 14 residues. This CDR3 is CASSLGGTGYEQYF. CDR3 bases: TGCGCCAGCAGCCTTGGGGGGACTGGCTACGAGCAGTACTTC.

This rearrangement joins TRBV4-2 to TRBJ2-7, with D perhaps TRBD2 (7 bases). CDR1 is LGHNA and CDR2 is YNFKEQ in the germline V gene. V was clipped by 1 base and J by 7 bases, with 17 bases between them. The CDR3 is 15 residues long. CDR3 in amino acids: CASSQGGGSLVEQYF. Written as DNA, the CDR3 is TGTGCCAGCAGCCAAGGGGGGGGCTCCCTGGTGGAGCAGTACTTC.

To note about this clone: Other nucleotide sequences from this sample produce the same CDR3. The rearrangement joins TRBV3-1 (or the pseudogene TRBV3-2) to TRBJ2-1; maybe TRBD2 (5 bases). CDR1 LGHDT and CDR2 YNNKEL come from the germline V gene (reference sequence). CDR3 length: 13 residues. The V end lost 1 base, the J end lost 10 bases, and 11 bases lay between the germline ends. CDR3 in amino acids: CASSQGLLGEQFF. For the CDR3, the DNA is TGTGCCAGCAGCCAAGGACTACTTGGAGAGCAGTTCTTC.

In its sample, this clone was seen a few times. The chain uses TRBV5-4 and TRBJ2-1; 8 bases are a match to TRBD1. The CDR3 contains 14 residues. Trimming took 4 bases from V and 8 from J; bases not matched to a gene: 8. CDR1 is SGHNT, CDR2 YYREEE, per germline (reference sequence). The CDR3 is CASSHPDRDDEQFF. DNA for the CDR3: TGTGCCAGCAGCCATCCGGACAGGGACGATGAGCAGTTCTTC.

V usage is TRBV2 and J usage is TRBJ1-4, with D possibly matching TRBD1 (5 bases). The CDR3 has 14 amino acids. Germline V gene data show CDR1 as SNHLY and CDR2 as FYNNEI. V was pared by 5 bases and J by 8 bases, with 15 bases between. CDR3: CASSSQGLGEKLFF. The CDR3 DNA is TGTGCCAGCAGTTCCCAGGGACTTGGCGAAAAACTGTTTTTT.

The V and J genes are TRBV6-5 and TRBJ2-3, with 11 bases fitting TRBD2. CDR1 and CDR2 (germline): MNHEY, SVGAGI. The CDR3 is 14 residues long. Trimming at V came to 8 bases and at J to 3 bases, leaving 4 bases not matched to a gene. The DNA for the CDR3 is TGTGCCAGCCGCTTAGCGGGAGGGACAGATACGCAGTATTTT. It encodes CASRLAGGTDTQYF.

The chain carries TRBV10-3 and TRBJ2-3, with 8 positions matching TRBD2. The CDR3 extends over 13 amino acids. Germline V gene lookup returns CDR1 ENHRY and CDR2 SYGVKD. J lost 2 bases, V lost 7 bases, and 2 bases had no gene match. The CDR3 coding sequence is TGTGCCATCACTAGCGGGTCCACAGATACGCAGTATTTT. Translating it yields CAITSGSTDTQYF.

This clone was detected only a few times. The chain carries TRBV28 and TRBJ1-5; D may be TRBD1 (6 bases). Germline lookup yields CDR1 MDHEN and CDR2 SYDVKM. CDR3 length: 15 amino acids. With 6 bases removed from V and 0 bases from J, the gap between germline ends came to 12 bases. The CDR3 loop reads CASSLQGFSNQPQHF. CDR3 DNA sequence: TGTGCCAGCAGCCTACAGGGTTTTAGCAATCAGCCCCAGCATTTT. Combining the CDR3 with reference TRBV28 and TRBJ1-5 gives the whole variable domain DVKVTQSSRYLVKRTGEKVFLECVQDMDHENMFWYRQDPGLGLRLIYFSYDVKMKEKGDIPEGYSVSREKKERFSLILESASTNQTSMYLCASSLQGFSNQPQHFGDGTRLSIL.

The V and J genes are TRBV4-1 and TRBJ2-1; weak D call: TRBD2 (6 bases). Trimming took off 7 bases at V and 3 bases at J, with 10 bases between the two ends. This CDR3 contains 13 residues. Germline assignment: CDR1 MGHRA and CDR2 YSYEKL. CDR3: CASIGGIYNEQFF. The CDR3 coding sequence is TGCGCCAGCATAGGCGGGATCTACAATGAGCAGTTCTTC.

This rearrangement joins TRBV7-2 to TRBJ2-1, with 11 nucleotides matching TRBD2. With 5 bases clipped from V and 3 bases from J, the junction kept 3 bases outside the gene matches. The CDR3 spans 15 residues. Germline assignment: CDR1 SGHTA and CDR2 FQGNSA. The CDR3 sequence is CASSVTSGGYNEQFF. For the CDR3, the DNA is TGTGCCAGCAGCGTTACTAGCGGGGGCTACAATGAGCAGTTCTTC.

Of note for this clone: The germline gene is not matched at one end of the junction; a read error may be the cause. The chain recombines TRBV6-5 with TRBJ1-1, with TRBD1 matching over 8 bases. The length of the CDR3 is 11 residues. The germline CDR1 and CDR2 sequences are MNHEY and SVGAGI. The CDR3 spells CASSSTGEGFF. CDR3 DNA sequence: TGTGCCAGCAGCTCGACAGGGGAAGGTTTCTTT.

The CDR3 nucleotides are TGTGCCAGCAGCCCTAGCGGGAGGTACGAGCAGTACTTC. Protein product: CASSPSGRYEQYF. The chain employs TRBV7-9 and TRBJ2-7; TRBD2 matches at 11 bases. The J segment lost 4 bases and the V segment lost 5 bases, leaving 1 base of the junction unmatched. The CDR3 has 13 residues. Germline CDR1 and CDR2: SEHNR and FQNEAQ (reference sequence).

This clone showed up just a few times. The V and J genes are TRBV9 and TRBJ2-2; D may be TRBD2 (5 bases). The V gene's germline CDR1 is SGDLS and CDR2 YYNGEE. The CDR3 sequence is 17 residues long. V was shortened by 0 bases and J by 7 bases, with 19 bases between the two germline ends. CDR3 sequence reads: CASSVALEFSLSGELFF. CDR3 DNA sequence: TGTGCCAGCAGCGTAGCACTAGAGTTCAGTCTCAGCGGGGAGCTGTTTTTT.

The V and J genes are TRBV4-3 and TRBJ2-7; TRBD2 matches 11 bases. The V gene's germline CDR1 is LGHNA and CDR2 YSLEER. The CDR3 length is 15 residues. V lost 2 bases and J lost 3; bases outside the gene matches: 3. The CDR3 spells CASSQTSGGGYEQYF. CDR3 DNA sequence: TGCGCCAGCAGCCAAACTAGCGGGGGTGGCTACGAGCAGTACTTC.

The rearrangement links TRBV30 to TRBJ2-1, with unresolved D. CDR1 and CDR2 (germline): GTSNPN, SVGIG (reference sequence). V lost 0 bases and J 12 bases, leaving 9 bases between the germline ends. The CDR3 spans 11 residues. The CDR3 here is CAWSVMSVQFF. DNA of the CDR3: TGTGCCTGGAGTGTAATGAGTGTGCAGTTCTTC.

The chain carries TRBV18 and TRBJ2-7; D may be TRBD2 (6 bases). The ends were cut back, 3 bases at V and 4 bases at J, with 13 bases in the middle. The CDR3 is 14 amino acids. The germline gives CDR1 KGHSH, CDR2 LQKENI. The CDR3 DNA is TGTGCCAGCTCACCGGGACCCGGAGGGTACGAGCAGTACTTC. This encodes CASSPGPGGYEQYF.

This chain uses TRBV7-3 with TRBJ1-1; TRBD1 is a possible D gene (5 bases). V gave up 1 base and J gave up 5 bases, with 17 bases separating them. CDR3 length equals 16 residues. CDR1 and CDR2 from the germline V gene are SGHTA and FQGTGA. The CDR3 region is CASSLIVGAQGTEAFF. CDR3 bases: TGTGCCAGCAGCTTAATAGTGGGTGCCCAGGGAACTGAAGCTTTCTTT.

V gene TRBV28 combines with J gene TRBJ1-5; 8 positions agree with TRBD1. With 3 bases clipped from V and 8 bases from J, the junction kept 9 bases outside the gene matches. CDR3 size: 15 residues. From germline, CDR1 is MDHEN and CDR2 SYDVKM. In DNA form, the CDR3 reads TGTGCCAGCAGTTTGCCCCAGACAGGGGAGAAGCCCCAGCATTTT. Amino acid sequence: CASSLPQTGEKPQHF.